This TCR beta chain originates from a study of graft-versus-host responses after intestinal transplantation. Across the whole study: All recipients got anti-thymocyte globulin induction, then tacrolimus and steroids for about 3 years. The study, taken as a whole, reports: Investigators detected GvH clones in recipient marrow, with some emerging earlier in ileum or blood.

As for this clone: Its antigen remains unknown. This sample also contains other DNA sequences that code for the same CDR3.

The repertoire was sequenced with immunoSEQ multiplex PCR; TCRdb's copy has only in-frame clones and lacks some. The table includes 15,000 to 20,000 clones, roughly 90% detected once. The CDR3 is 12 residues long. The V gene's germline CDR1 is SQVTM and CDR2 ANQGSEA. V was clipped by 3 bases and J by 7 bases; unmatched bases: 5. The chain couples TRBV29-1 to TRBJ2-7, with 8 bases fitting TRBD2. The sample consisted of PBMCs, taken 350 to 400 days after transplant. The sequence derives from a human patient who received an intestinal transplant, so some T cells may come from the graft donor. The CDR3 DNA follows: TGCAGCGTTGATTCGGGGGGGAGGGAGCAGTACTTC. Translation gives CSVDSGGREQYF.